This T cell receptor (beta chain) stems from a study of blood T cell repertoires in COVID-19. For the study at large: Whether acute or convalescent, the COVID-19 samples came from the United States, Italy and Spain. The analysed material was cDNA or gDNA that came from T cells, B-cell-depleted T cells, or PBMCs.

This clone was observed a handful of times. Source study methods: Reference gene primers were amplified, and this amplification served to estimate nucleated cell counts. The protocol was immunoSEQ multiplex PCR, while the TCRdb copy is restricted to in-frame clones and leaves out a portion. That table furnishes V, J and clone size, whereas the DNA furnished D and trimming. The sample shows 350,000 or so clones, approximately 89% of them seen only once. Seattle researchers signed up patients amid active infection and tracked them longitudinally. Trimming left V 3 bases short and J 8 bases short, with 16 bases between. Germline V gives CDR1 MNHEY, CDR2 SVGAGI. This CDR3 spans 15 amino acids.

Sequencing used peripheral blood. This rearrangement joins TRBV6-5 to TRBJ1-4, with D possibly TRBD1 on 5 matching bases. The sequence was obtained from a woman between 55 and 75 years old with COVID-19, enrolled during active disease. CDR3 sequence (DNA): TGTGCCAGCAGTTATACTCCAAAGGCAGGGGAAAAACTGTTTTTT. Translated: CASSYTPKAGEKLFF.